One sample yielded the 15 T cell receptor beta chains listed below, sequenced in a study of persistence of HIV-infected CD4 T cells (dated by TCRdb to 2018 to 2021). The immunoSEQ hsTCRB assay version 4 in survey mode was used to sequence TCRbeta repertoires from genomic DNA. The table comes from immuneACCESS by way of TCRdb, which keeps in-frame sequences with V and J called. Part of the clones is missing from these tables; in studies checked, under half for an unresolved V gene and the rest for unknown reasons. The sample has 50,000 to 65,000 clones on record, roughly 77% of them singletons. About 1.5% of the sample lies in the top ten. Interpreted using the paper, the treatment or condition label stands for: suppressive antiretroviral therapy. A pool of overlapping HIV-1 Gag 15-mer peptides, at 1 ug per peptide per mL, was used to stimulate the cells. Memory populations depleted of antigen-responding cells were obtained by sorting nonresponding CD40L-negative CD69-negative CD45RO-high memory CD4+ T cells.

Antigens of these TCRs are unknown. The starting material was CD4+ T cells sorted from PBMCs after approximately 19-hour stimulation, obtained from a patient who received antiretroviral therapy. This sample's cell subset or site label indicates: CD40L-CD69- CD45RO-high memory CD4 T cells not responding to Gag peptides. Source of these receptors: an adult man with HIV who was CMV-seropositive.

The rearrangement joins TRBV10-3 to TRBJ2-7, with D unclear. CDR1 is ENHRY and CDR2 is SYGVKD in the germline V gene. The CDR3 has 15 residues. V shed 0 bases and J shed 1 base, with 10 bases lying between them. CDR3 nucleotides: TGTGCCATCAGTGAGTCATCGGCGACTTCCTACGAGCAGTACTTC. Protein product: CAISESSATSYEQYF.

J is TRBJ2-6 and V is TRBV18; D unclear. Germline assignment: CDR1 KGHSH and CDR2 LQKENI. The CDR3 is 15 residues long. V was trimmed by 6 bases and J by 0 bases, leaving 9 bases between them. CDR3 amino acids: CASSFEYSGANVLTF. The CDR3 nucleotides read TGTGCCAGCTCTTTCGAGTACTCTGGGGCCAACGTCCTGACTTTC.

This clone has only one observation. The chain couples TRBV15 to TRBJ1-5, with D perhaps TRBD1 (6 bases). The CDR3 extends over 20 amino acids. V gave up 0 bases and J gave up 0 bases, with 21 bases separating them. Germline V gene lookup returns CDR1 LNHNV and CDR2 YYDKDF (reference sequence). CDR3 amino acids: CATSRDQNRVTLNSNQPQHF. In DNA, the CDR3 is TGTGCCACCAGCAGAGATCAGAACAGGGTCACTTTGAATAGCAATCAGCCCCAGCATTTT.

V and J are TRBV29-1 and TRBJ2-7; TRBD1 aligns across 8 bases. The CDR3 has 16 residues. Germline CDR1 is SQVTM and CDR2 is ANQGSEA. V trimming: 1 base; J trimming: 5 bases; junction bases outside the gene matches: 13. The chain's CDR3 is CSVEVSSRQGINEQYF. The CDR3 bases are TGCAGCGTTGAAGTATCTTCCCGACAGGGGATCAACGAGCAGTACTTC.

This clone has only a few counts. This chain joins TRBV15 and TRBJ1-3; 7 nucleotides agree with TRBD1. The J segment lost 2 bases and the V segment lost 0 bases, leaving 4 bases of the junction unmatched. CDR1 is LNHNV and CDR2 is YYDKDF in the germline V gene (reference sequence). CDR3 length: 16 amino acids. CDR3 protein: CATSRDNRGPGNTIYF. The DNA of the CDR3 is TGTGCCACCAGCAGAGATAACAGGGGACCTGGAAACACCATATATTTT.

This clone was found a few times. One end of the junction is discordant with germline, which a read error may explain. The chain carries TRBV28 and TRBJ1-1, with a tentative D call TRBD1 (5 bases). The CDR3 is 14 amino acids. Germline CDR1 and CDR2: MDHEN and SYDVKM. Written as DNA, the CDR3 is TGTGCCAGCAGTTTGACGGGGGTGAAGACTGAAGCTTTCTTT. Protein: CASSLTGVKTEAFF. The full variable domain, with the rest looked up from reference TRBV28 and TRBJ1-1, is DVKVTQSSRYLVKRTGEKVFLECVQDMDHENMFWYRQDPGLGLRLIYFSYDVKMKEKGDIPEGYSVSREKKERFSLILESASTNQTSMYLCASSLTGVKTEAFFGQGTRLTVV.

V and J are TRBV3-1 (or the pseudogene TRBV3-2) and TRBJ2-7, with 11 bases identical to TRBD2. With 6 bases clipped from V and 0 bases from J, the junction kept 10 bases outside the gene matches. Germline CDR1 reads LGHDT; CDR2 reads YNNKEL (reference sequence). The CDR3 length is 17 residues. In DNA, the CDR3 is TGTGCCAGCAGTCCAACTAGCGGGGGCTCAAGCTCCTACGAGCAGTACTTC. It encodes CASSPTSGGSSSYEQYF.

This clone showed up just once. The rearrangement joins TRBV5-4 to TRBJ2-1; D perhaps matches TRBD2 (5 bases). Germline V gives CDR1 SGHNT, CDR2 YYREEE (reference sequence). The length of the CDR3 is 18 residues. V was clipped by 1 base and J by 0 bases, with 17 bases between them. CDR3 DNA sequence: TGTGCCAGCAGCTTGCGCTCCAAGCCGGGGAGCTCCTACAATGAGCAGTTCTTC. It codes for CASSLRSKPGSSYNEQFF.

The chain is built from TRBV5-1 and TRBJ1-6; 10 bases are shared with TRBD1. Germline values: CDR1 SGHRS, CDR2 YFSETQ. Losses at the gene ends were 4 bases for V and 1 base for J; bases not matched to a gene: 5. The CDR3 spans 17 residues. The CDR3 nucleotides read TGCGCCAGCAGCCCCCGGGACAGGGGTTCCTATAATTCACCCCTCCACTTT. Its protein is CASSPRDRGSYNSPLHF.

CDR3 bases: TGTGCCAGCAGCCTAGGGTCACTAGTCTATGGCTACACCTTC. This gives the protein CASSLGSLVYGYTF. The chain uses TRBV28 and TRBJ1-2; the D is unclear. The CDR3 is made up of 14 amino acids. Germline CDR1 reads MDHEN; CDR2 reads SYDVKM. V was trimmed by 6 bases and J by 4 bases, leaving 15 bases between them.

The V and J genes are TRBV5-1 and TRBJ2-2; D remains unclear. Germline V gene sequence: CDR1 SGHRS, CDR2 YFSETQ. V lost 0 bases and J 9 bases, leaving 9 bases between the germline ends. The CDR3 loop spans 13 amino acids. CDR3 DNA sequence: TGCGCCAGCAGCTTGGGTGATGCGTGGGAGCTGTTTTTT. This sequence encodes CASSLGDAWELFF.

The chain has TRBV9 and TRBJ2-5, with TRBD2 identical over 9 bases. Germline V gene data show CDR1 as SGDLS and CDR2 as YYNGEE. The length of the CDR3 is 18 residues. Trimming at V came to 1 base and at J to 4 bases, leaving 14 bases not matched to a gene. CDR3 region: CASSVRPFGGGAVETQYF. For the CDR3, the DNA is TGTGCCAGCAGCGTAAGACCCTTCGGCGGGGGGGCCGTAGAGACCCAGTACTTC.

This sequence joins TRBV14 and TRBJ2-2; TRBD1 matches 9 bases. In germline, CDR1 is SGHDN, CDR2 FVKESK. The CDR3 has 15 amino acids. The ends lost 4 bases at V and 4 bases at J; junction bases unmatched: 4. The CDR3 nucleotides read TGTGCCAGCAGCCCAAGACAGGGGGGCACCGGGGAGCTGTTTTTT. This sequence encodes CASSPRQGGTGELFF.

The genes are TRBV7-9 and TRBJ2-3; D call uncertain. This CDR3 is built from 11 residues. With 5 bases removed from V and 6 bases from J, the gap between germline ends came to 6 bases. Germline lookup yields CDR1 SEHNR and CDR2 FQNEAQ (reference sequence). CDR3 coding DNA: TGTGCCAGCAGCCCTCAGGATACGCAGTATTTT. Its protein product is CASSPQDTQYF.

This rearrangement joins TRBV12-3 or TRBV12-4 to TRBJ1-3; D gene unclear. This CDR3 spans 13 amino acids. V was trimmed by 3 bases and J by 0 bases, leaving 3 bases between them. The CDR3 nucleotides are TGTGCCAGCAGTTTCAACTCTGGAAACACCATATATTTT. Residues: CASSFNSGNTIYF.